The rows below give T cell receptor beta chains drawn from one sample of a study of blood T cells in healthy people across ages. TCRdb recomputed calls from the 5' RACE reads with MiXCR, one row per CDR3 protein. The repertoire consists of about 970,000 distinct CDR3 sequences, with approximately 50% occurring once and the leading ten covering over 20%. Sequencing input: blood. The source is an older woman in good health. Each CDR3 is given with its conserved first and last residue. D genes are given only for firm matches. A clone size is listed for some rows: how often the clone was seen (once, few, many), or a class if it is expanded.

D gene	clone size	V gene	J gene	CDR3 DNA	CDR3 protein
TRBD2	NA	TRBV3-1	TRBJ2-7	TGTGCCAGCAGCCGAGACCTAGGACTAGTAGGGGACGAGCAGTACTTC	CASSRDLGLVGDEQYF
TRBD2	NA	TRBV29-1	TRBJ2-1	TGCAGCGGATCGACTAGCGGGACCTACAATGAGCAGTTCTTC	CSGSTSGTYNEQFF
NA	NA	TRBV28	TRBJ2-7	TGTGCCAGCAGTTCGGCCTGGACTACCTCCTACGAGCAGTACTTC	CASSSAWTTSYEQYF
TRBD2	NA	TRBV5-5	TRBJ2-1	TGTGCCAGCAGCTTACCCCGACTAGCGGGAAACCTCAATGAGCAGTTCTTC	CASSLPRLAGNLNEQFF
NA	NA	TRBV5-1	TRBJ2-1	TGCGCCAGCAGCTTGGGGGCGTATTCGGACAATGAGCAGTTCTTC	CASSLGAYSDNEQFF
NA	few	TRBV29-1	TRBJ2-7	TGCAGCGCCGTTAGGGGTTCCTACGAGCAGTACTTC	CSAVRGSYEQYF
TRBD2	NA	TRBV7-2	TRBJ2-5	TGTGCCAGCAGCTTTAGGCGGGAGTCGGAGACCCAGTACTTC	CASSFRRESETQYF
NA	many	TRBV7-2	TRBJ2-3	TGTGCCAGCAGCTTAATTGGAGAGGCGCAGTATTTT	CASSLIGEAQYF
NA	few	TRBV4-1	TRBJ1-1	TGCGCCAGCAGCCAAGATCTCGGGAGGAACACTGAAGCTTTCTTT	CASSQDLGRNTEAFF
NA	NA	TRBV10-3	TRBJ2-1	TGTGCCATAAAGGGCCTAGGTGAGCAGTTCTTC	CAIKGLGEQFF
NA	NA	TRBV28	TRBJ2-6	TGTGCCAGCAGTTGGGACTTGCGGAGCTCTGGGGCCAACGTCCTGACTTTC	CASSWDLRSSGANVLTF
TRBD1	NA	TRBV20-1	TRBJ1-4	TGCAGTGCTAGCCCCGGACAGGGAGGTGAAAAACTGTTTTTT	CSASPGQGGEKLFF
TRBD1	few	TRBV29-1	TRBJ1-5	TGCAGCGTTGAGGGACAGGGTAATCAGCCCCAGCATTTT	CSVEGQGNQPQHF
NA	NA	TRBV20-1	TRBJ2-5	TGCAGTGCTAGAGGGCACCACCCAGTCCAAGAGACCCAGTACTTC	CSARGHHPVQETQYF
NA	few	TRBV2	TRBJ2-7	TGTGCCAGCAGACGGGACGGCTCCTACGAGCAGTACTTC	CASRRDGSYEQYF
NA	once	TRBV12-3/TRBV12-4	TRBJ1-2	TGTGCCAGCAGTCGGGAAAACCGGCTTGGCTACACCTTC	CASSRENRLGYTF
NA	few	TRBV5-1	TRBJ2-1	TGCGCCAGCAGCTGGGGGACTTTCAATGAGCAGTTCTTC	CASSWGTFNEQFF
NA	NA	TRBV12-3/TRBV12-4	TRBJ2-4	TGTGCCAGCAGTTTAGCGCATGCCGGGGGCTCAAAAAACATTCAGTACTTC	CASSLAHAGGSKNIQYF
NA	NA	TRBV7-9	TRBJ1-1	TGTGCCAGCAGCAAACTACAGGGGAACACTGAAGCTTTCTTT	CASSKLQGNTEAFF
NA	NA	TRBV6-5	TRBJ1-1	TGTGCCAGCAGTCCAGGGATCTACACTGAAGCTTTCTTT	CASSPGIYTEAFF
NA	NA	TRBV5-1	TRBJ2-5	TGCGCCAGCAGCACCAACGCCGGGCCCCGAAACAATGAGCAGTACTTC	CASSTNAGPRNNEQYF
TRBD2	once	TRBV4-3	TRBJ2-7	TGCGCCAGCCGTTCGGGACTAGCGGCCTACAATGAGCAGTACTTC	CASRSGLAAYNEQYF
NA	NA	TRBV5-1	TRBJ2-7	TGCGCCAGCAACTTGCAGGGAAGTCGTTCCGACGAGCAGTACTTC	CASNLQGSRSDEQYF
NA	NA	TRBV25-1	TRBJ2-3	TGTGCCAGCAGTGAACTAGGGGGGTACGGCACAGATACGCAGTATTTT	CASSELGGYGTDTQYF
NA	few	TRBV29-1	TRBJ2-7	TGCAGCGTTGGCGAGGACAGCACCTACGAGCAGTACTTC	CSVGEDSTYEQYF
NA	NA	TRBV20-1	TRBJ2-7	TGCAGTGCCGCTGCCTTTGGCGCAACCTACGAGCAGTACTTC	CSAAAFGATYEQYF